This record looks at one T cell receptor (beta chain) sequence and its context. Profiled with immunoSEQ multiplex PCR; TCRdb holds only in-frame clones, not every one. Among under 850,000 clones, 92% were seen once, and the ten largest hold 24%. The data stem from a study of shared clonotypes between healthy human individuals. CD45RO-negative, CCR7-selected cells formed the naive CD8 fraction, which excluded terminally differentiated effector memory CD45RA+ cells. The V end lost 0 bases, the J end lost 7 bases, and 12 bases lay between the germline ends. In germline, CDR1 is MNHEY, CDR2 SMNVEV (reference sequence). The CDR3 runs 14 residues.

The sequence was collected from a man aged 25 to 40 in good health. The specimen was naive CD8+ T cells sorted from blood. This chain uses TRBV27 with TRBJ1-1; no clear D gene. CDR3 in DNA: TGTGCCAGCAGTTTATCGCAAAGGAGTTATGAAGCTTTCTTT. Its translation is CASSLSQRSYEAFF.